Sequencing of this T cell receptor beta chain was carried out in a study of breast tumors, draining lymph nodes, adjacent tissues. Points from the study as a whole: Tumor repertoires ranked between lymph nodes and nontumor tissue in diversity, with V and J gene preferences. The data were judged consistent with most tumor T cells coming from lymph node and expanding in tumor. Tumor T cell lymph node origin was a supported hypothesis, not proven. Luminal-like breast cancer showed significantly greater tumor-nontumor repertoire similarity than basal-like breast cancer did.

The lymph nodes were axillary draining lymph nodes from breast cancer patients. TCRdb processed the multiplex PCR reads anew with MiXCR; each CDR3 protein has one entry. The sample includes approximately 130,000 distinct CDR3 sequences, more than 20% of them seen just once. The CDR3 loop spans 13 amino acids. V lost 4 bases, J lost 6 bases, and 13 bases lay in between. From germline, CDR1 is SGHDN and CDR2 FVKESK. This clonotype was recorded at least ten times. The antigen is undetermined. Sequenced: axillary lymph node tissue. The clonotype was recovered from a female donor with breast cancer. Some clones in this sample may be carry-over from other donors' samples. This sequence joins TRBV14 and TRBJ2-7, with D unresolved. The CDR3 DNA reads as TGTGCCAGCAGCCCATCTCCTCGGTTCGAGCAGTACTTC. This gives the protein CASSPSPRFEQYF.